This section outlines one TCR beta chain sequence together with its context. Its antigen remains unidentified. This specimen includes other DNA sequences encoding the same CDR3. With 60 Vbeta and 13 Jbeta primers, the PCR was carried out. Libraries were prepared by immunoSEQ multiplex PCR; TCRdb keeps only in-frame clonotypes and omits some of them. The sample holds about 190,000 clones; around 82% are singletons and the top ten take less than 15%. The V gene's germline CDR1 is SGHRS and CDR2 YFSETQ. Trimming left V 0 bases short and J 2 bases short, with 5 bases between. The CDR3 runs to 13 residues. The sample originates from a study of cytomegalovirus exposure and HLA in healthy donors. Study findings and constraints: It was shown in a later analysis that HLA-associated TCR beta chains were more clonally expanded than other, equally common chains. When a later analysis was performed, an Asian-associated ancestry cluster reportedly had fewer N-insertions than the roughly 700-donor mean.

The sample was PBMCs. The receptor was derived from a woman younger than 45 in good health and CMV-seropositive. The chain couples TRBV5-1 to TRBJ1-2; D not certain. DNA of the CDR3: TGCGCCAGCAGCTTGGGGAGAAACTATGGCTACACCTTC. Encoded protein: CASSLGRNYGYTF.